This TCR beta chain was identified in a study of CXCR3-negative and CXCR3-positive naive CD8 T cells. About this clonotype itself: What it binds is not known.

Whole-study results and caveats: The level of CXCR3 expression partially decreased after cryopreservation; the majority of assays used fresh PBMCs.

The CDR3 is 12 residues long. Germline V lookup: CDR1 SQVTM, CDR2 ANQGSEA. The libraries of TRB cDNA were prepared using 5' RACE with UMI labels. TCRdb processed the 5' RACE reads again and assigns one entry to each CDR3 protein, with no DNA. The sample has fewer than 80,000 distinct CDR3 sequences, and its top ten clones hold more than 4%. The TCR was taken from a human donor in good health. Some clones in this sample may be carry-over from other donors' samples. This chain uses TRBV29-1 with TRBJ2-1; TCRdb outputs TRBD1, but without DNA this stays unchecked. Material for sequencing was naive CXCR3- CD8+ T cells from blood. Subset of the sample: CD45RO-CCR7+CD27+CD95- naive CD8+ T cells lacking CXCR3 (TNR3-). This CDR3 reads CSVEHRGNEQFF.